Listed below are T cell receptor beta chains from one sample, sequenced in a study of T cells after yellow fever vaccination. MiXCR, applied by TCRdb to the 5' RACE reads, yields one record per CDR3 protein. The table lists roughly 500,000 distinct CDR3 sequences, roughly a fifth of them singletons. Specimen: PBMCs, collected 15 days after the yellow fever booster vaccination. The receptors stem from a man between 25 and 39 years old who received the YFV17D yellow fever vaccine. Both conserved end residues are part of each CDR3. Fields, in order: J gene, clone size, D gene, V gene, CDR3 DNA, CDR3 protein. The D gene is left open where the match is weak. For some rows the clone size is stated as once, few or many, or as a class when expanded; others skip it.

>TRBJ2-7|few|NA|TRBV3-1
TGTGCCAGCAGCGGGGTAGGGGGAGCCTACGAGCAGTACTTC
CASSGVGGAYEQYF
>TRBJ1-4|few|NA|TRBV6-6
TGTGCCAGCTTGGTGGCAACTAATGAAAAACTGTTTTTT
CASLVATNEKLFF
>TRBJ2-1|few|NA|TRBV6-1
TGTGCCAGCAGTGAAGCGGGCCTTCTAGGGGGAGAATACAATGAGCAGTTCTTC
CASSEAGLLGGEYNEQFF
>TRBJ2-3|few|TRBD2|TRBV9
TGTGCCAGCAGCGACCAAGCGGGAGAATTAGATACGCAGTATTTT
CASSDQAGELDTQYF
>TRBJ2-1|NA|TRBD1|TRBV5-1
TGCGCCAGCAGCCCGGACAGGCTCAATGAGCAGTTCTTC
CASSPDRLNEQFF
>TRBJ2-1|NA|NA|TRBV15
TGTGCCACCAGCAGACTAACGACTTTCGAGCAGTTCTTC
CATSRLTTFEQFF
>TRBJ2-1|few|NA|TRBV4-3
TGCGCCAGCAGCCATCTAAGTAGTAGGGCCTACAATGAGCAGTTCTTC
CASSHLSSRAYNEQFF
>TRBJ2-6|few|NA|TRBV3-1
TGTGCCAGCAGCACGCGTCCTTTCGAAGGGGCCAACGTCCTGACTTTC
CASSTRPFEGANVLTF
>TRBJ2-1|few|NA|TRBV12-1
TGTGCCAGCAGCTTTCTTCGCCGGTCGGAGGGCATTTATAGCAATGAGCAGTTCTTC
CASSFLRRSEGIYSNEQFF
>TRBJ2-1|NA|TRBD1|TRBV7-8
TGTGCCAGCAGCTTACTGGACAGGGGGCTCGGTGAGCAGTTCTTC
CASSLLDRGLGEQFF
>TRBJ1-1|NA|NA|TRBV20-1
TGCAGTGGTTGGAGGGCAGCTGAAGCTTTCTTT
CSGWRAAEAFF
>TRBJ2-5|NA|TRBD2|TRBV6-1
TGTGCCAGCAGTGAACTAGCGGGAGATGTGACCCAGTACTTC
CASSELAGDVTQYF
>TRBJ2-1|few|TRBD2|TRBV20-1
TGCAGTGCTAGAGAGATGGGCGGGAGGGATGAGCAGTTCTTC
CSAREMGGRDEQFF
>TRBJ2-1|NA|TRBD2|TRBV15
TGTGCCACCAGCAGATCACCGGGGACTAGCGGCTACAATGAGCAGTTCTTC
CATSRSPGTSGYNEQFF
>TRBJ2-7|NA|NA|TRBV7-2
TGTGCCAGCAGCTTCCACTCCTACGAGCAGTACTTC
CASSFHSYEQYF
>TRBJ2-5|NA|NA|TRBV6-5
TGTGCCAGCAGTTACTCCGGGCCCCAAGAGACCCAGTACTTC
CASSYSGPQETQYF